The 24 T cell receptor beta chains below all came from one sample that was sequenced in a study of T cells after yellow fever vaccination. MiXCR, run by TCRdb on the 5' RACE reads, gives a single entry per CDR3 protein. In the table there are fewer than 650,000 distinct CDR3 sequences, around a fifth of which are singletons. Sequences were derived from PBMCs, sampled approximately 22 days after the first yellow fever vaccination. These TCRs come from a man between 18 and 29 years old who received the YFV17D yellow fever vaccine.

The chain links TRBV4-2 to TRBJ2-5, with a tentative D call TRBD2 (5 bases). The CDR3 sequence is 16 residues long. Trimming pared 0 bases from V and 4 bases from J, leaving 15 bases between. Germline values: CDR1 LGHNA, CDR2 YNFKEQ. The CDR3 protein is CASSQDRSEAGETQYF. Written as DNA, the CDR3 is TGTGCCAGCAGCCAAGACCGCTCGGAGGCGGGAGAGACCCAGTACTTC.

The chain is built from TRBV3-1 and TRBJ2-3; D is unclear. The V and J ends lost 2 bases and 1 base respectively, with 16 bases between them. The CDR3 loop spans 17 amino acids. Per the germline V gene, CDR1 is LGHDT and CDR2 is YNNKEL (reference sequence). CDR3 bases: TGTGCCAGCAGCCAAAACAACCCGACGGCACGCACAGATACGCAGTATTTT. Protein: CASSQNNPTARTDTQYF.

This clonotype was seen ten or more times. The chain has TRBV20-1 and TRBJ2-3; TRBD1 agrees at 9 bases. V lost 6 bases to trimming and J lost 6 bases; unmatched junction nucleotides: 10. The CDR3 runs 14 residues. Germline V gene data show CDR1 as DFQATT and CDR2 as SNEGSKA (reference sequence). The DNA of the CDR3 is TGCAGTGCCGTCCCGGGACAGGGTTCGGATACGCAGTATTTT. Protein sequence: CSAVPGQGSDTQYF.

V and J are TRBV4-3 and TRBJ2-7, with no clear D. This CDR3 comprises 15 residues. V lost 1 base and J 1 base, leaving 11 bases between the germline ends. The germline CDR1 and CDR2 sequences are LGHNA and YSLEER. Here the CDR3 DNA reads TGCGCCAGCAGCCAAGTGGTATCACCATCCTACGAGCAGTACTTC. It yields the protein CASSQVVSPSYEQYF.

This clonotype was seen a few times. The V gene is TRBV6-4, the J gene TRBJ2-3; D ambiguous. Germline V gene data show CDR1 as MRHNA and CDR2 as SNTAGT. The V gene lost 3 bases and the J gene lost 0 bases, with 4 bases spanning the gap. This CDR3 is 13 amino acids long. In DNA, the CDR3 is TGTGCCAGCAGTGAACAGAGCACAGATACGCAGTATTTT. It translates to CASSEQSTDTQYF.

The rearrangement joins TRBV2 to TRBJ1-4; the match to TRBD1 covers 8 bases. With 5 bases clipped from V and 5 bases from J, the junction kept 19 bases outside the gene matches. CDR3 length: 19 residues. Germline CDR1 reads SNHLY; CDR2 reads FYNNEI. Here the CDR3 DNA reads TGTGCCAGCAGTCACTTCAGGGGGCGCGTGGAGGAGGGGAATGAAAAACTGTTTTTT. As protein: CASSHFRGRVEEGNEKLFF.

This clonotype was detected ten times or more. DNA for the CDR3: TGTGCCAGCAGCTTAGCTAGCGGGGGAGTAGGCTACAATGAGCAGTTCTTC. Translated, it gives CASSLASGGVGYNEQFF. The rearrangement joins TRBV7-2 to TRBJ2-1; 9 bases align to TRBD2. CDR1 is SGHTA and CDR2 is FQGNSA in the germline V gene. With V trimmed by 0 bases and J by 3 bases, 6 bases remained unmatched. This CDR3 comprises 17 residues.

This clonotype was observed many times. The chain recombines TRBV18 with TRBJ2-5, with 8 bases aligning to TRBD2. Germline-derived CDR1 and CDR2 are KGHSH and LQKENI. The CDR3 sequence is 15 residues long. With V trimmed by 6 bases and J by 4 bases, 10 bases remained unmatched. Here the CDR3 reads CASSPRRGDGETQYF. In DNA, the CDR3 is TGTGCCAGCTCCCCCAGGCGGGGGGATGGAGAGACCCAGTACTTC. Using reference TRBV18 and TRBJ2-5 for the parts outside the CDR3, the full variable domain is NAGVMQNPRHLVRRRGQEARLRCSPMKGHSHVYWYRQLPEEGLKFMVYLQKENIIDESGMPKERFSAEFPKEGPSILRIQQVVRGDSAAYFCASSPRRGDGETQYFGPGTRLLVL.

This clonotype was seen at least ten times. The chain carries TRBV5-6 and TRBJ2-6; 8 bases match TRBD1. With V trimmed by 2 bases and J by 0 bases, 7 bases remained unmatched. The CDR3 has 18 amino acids. CDR1 SGHDT and CDR2 YYEEEE come from the germline V gene. The CDR3 loop is CASSLLRDRHSGANVLTF. In DNA, the CDR3 is TGTGCCAGCAGCTTACTCCGGGACAGGCACTCTGGGGCCAACGTCCTGACTTTC.

The CDR3 is CASSPWGANYGYTF. DNA for the CDR3: TGTGCCAGCAGTCCTTGGGGAGCTAACTATGGCTACACCTTC. The chain has TRBV27 and TRBJ1-2; D gene uncertain. CDR1 is MNHEY and CDR2 is SMNVEV in the germline V gene (reference sequence). Trimming cost V 5 bases and J 0 bases, with 10 bases left between them. The CDR3 is 14 residues long.

This clonotype has just a few counts. The rearrangement uses TRBV11-2 and TRBJ1-1, with 9 positions matching TRBD1. Unmatched junction bases numbered 7, after V lost 5 bases and J lost 6 bases. The germline gives CDR1 SGHAT, CDR2 FQNNGV. The CDR3 extends over 14 amino acids. The CDR3 is CASSPGTGIPEAFF. The CDR3 DNA reads TGTGCCAGCAGCCCCGGGACAGGGATACCTGAAGCTTTCTTT.

V is TRBV18 and J is TRBJ2-7; TRBD1 matches 10 bases. V gave up 5 bases and J gave up 6 bases; unmatched junction bases: 7. There are 14 residues in the CDR3. Germline CDR1 reads KGHSH; CDR2 reads LQKENI. CDR3 in amino acids: CASSSGQGVIEQYV. Written as DNA, the CDR3 is TGTGCCAGCTCATCTGGACAGGGGGTTATCGAGCAGTACGTC.

The CDR3 DNA reads TGCGCCAGCAGCCATGGCGGGGGGGCCAATGAGCAGTTCTTC. Translated: CASSHGGGANEQFF. The chain is built from TRBV4-1 and TRBJ2-1, with 9 bases fitting TRBD2. Germline assignment: CDR1 MGHRA and CDR2 YSYEKL. There are 14 residues in the CDR3. Trimming took 3 bases from V and 6 from J; bases not matched to a gene: 3.

V usage is TRBV7-2 and J usage is TRBJ1-2, with TRBD1 matching over 10 bases. J lost 8 bases, V lost 4 bases, and 10 bases had no gene match. The CDR3 has 15 amino acids. CDR1 is SGHTA, CDR2 FQGNSA, per germline. The CDR3 DNA reads TGTGCCAGCAGCTCCCAGCCGGGACAGGGGCGGGGCTACACCTTC. Protein sequence: CASSSQPGQGRGYTF.

The J gene is TRBJ2-5, the V gene TRBV11-2; D is perhaps TRBD1 (5 bases). Trimming stripped 3 bases from V and 9 bases from J, with 23 bases between. CDR3 size: 16 residues. Looked up from germline, CDR1 is SGHAT and CDR2 is FQNNGV. The CDR3 DNA reads TGTGCCAGCAGCTTCAGGGCAGAGACAGCCCCTTGGGCCCAGTACTTC. It yields the protein CASSFRAETAPWAQYF.

This clonotype has a handful of counts. The chain has TRBV4-3 and TRBJ2-3, with TRBD1 as a possible D gene (6 bases). Per germline, CDR1 LGHNA and CDR2 YSLEER. Trimming pared 1 base from V and 2 bases from J, leaving 16 bases between. The CDR3 totals 17 residues. In nucleotides, the CDR3 is TGCGCCAGCAGCCAAGTTGGGCCCAGGACAGTCACAGATACGCAGTATTTT. Its translation: CASSQVGPRTVTDTQYF.

This clonotype has more than one count but fewer than ten. V is TRBV6-5 and J is TRBJ2-1; the D gene is possibly TRBD1 (6 bases). V was clipped by 0 bases and J by 9 bases, with 9 bases between them. The CDR3 is 13 amino acids. Germline CDR1 is MNHEY and CDR2 is SVGAGI. The CDR3 DNA reads as TGTGCCAGCAGTTACTCGGGGGCAGGTGAGCAGTTCTTC. It translates to CASSYSGAGEQFF.

The chain links TRBV6-1 to TRBJ2-3; D remains ambiguous. Trimming cost V 6 bases and J 1 base, with 14 bases left between them. Germline CDR1 is MNHNS and CDR2 is SASEGT. The CDR3 length is 15 residues. DNA for the CDR3: TGTGCCAGCAGAGCCCGGGCCCCGGGCACAGATACGCAGTATTTT. Translated, it gives CASRARAPGTDTQYF.

In its sample, this clonotype was seen a few times. The rearrangement joins TRBV7-2 to TRBJ2-7; D not resolved. V was cut by 0 bases and J by 0 bases, with 9 bases left in between. CDR1 and CDR2 from the germline V gene are SGHTA and FQGNSA. The CDR3 sequence is 15 residues long. The CDR3 spells CASSLAAGHSYEQYF. The CDR3 DNA sequence: TGTGCCAGCAGCTTAGCGGCTGGTCACTCCTACGAGCAGTACTTC. Full variable domain (missing parts from reference TRBV7-2 and TRBJ2-7): GAGVSQSPSNKVTEKGKDVELRCDPISGHTALYWYRQSLGQGLEFLIYFQGNSAPDKSGLPSDRFSAERTGGSVSTLTIQRTQQEDSAVYLCASSLAAGHSYEQYFGPGTRLTVT.

This sequence joins TRBV10-3 and TRBJ2-2, with 8 bases lining up with TRBD2. The CDR3 is 17 residues long. The germline CDR1 and CDR2 sequences are ENHRY and SYGVKD. V lost 3 bases and J lost 2; bases outside the gene matches: 8. The CDR3 spells CAISDPSGGPNTGELFF. The CDR3 DNA follows: TGTGCCATCAGTGACCCCAGCGGGGGCCCAAACACCGGGGAGCTGTTTTTT.

J is TRBJ2-7 and V is TRBV19; TRBD2 is a possible D gene (6 bases). Germline CDR1 and CDR2: LNHDA and SQIVND (reference sequence). The CDR3 consists of 13 residues. With 8 bases removed from V and 0 bases from J, the gap between germline ends came to 11 bases. The DNA of the CDR3 is TGTGCCAGTTCGAAGGGAGGCTCCTACGAGCAGTACGTC. Its translation is CASSKGGSYEQYV.

This clonotype has a handful of counts. DNA for the CDR3: TGTGCCAGCAGCGTAGTGGCAGGGGGGACTGAAGCTTTCTTT. Translated, it gives CASSVVAGGTEAFF. This rearrangement joins TRBV9 to TRBJ1-1; 7 nucleotides align to TRBD1. In germline, CDR1 is SGDLS, CDR2 YYNGEE. There are 14 residues in the CDR3. J gave up 5 bases and V 0 bases, and 4 bases lay outside the gene matches.

This clonotype was counted a few times. The chain joins TRBV4-3 to TRBJ1-1; 9 nucleotides agree with TRBD1. J lost 4 bases, V lost 0 bases, and 3 bases had no gene match. There are 15 residues in the CDR3. Germline V gives CDR1 LGHNA, CDR2 YSLEER. Here the CDR3 DNA reads TGCGCCAGCAGCCAAGATGGGACAGGGCCCACTGAAGCTTTCTTT. The encoded protein is CASSQDGTGPTEAFF.

The V gene is TRBV4-3, the J gene TRBJ1-6; D is possibly TRBD1 (6 bases). Germline CDR1 LGHNA, CDR2 YSLEER. With 1 base removed from V and 9 bases from J, the gap between germline ends came to 10 bases. This CDR3 contains 14 residues. This CDR3 is CASSQGTALSPLHF. The CDR3 DNA follows: TGCGCCAGCAGCCAAGGGACAGCCCTTTCACCCCTCCACTTT.